The source of this TCR beta chain is a study of cytomegalovirus exposure and HLA in healthy donors. Study-level results: In a later analysis, TCR beta V- and J-gene trimming showed a link to a missense DCLRE1C variant. In presence/absence analyses, roughly uniform sequencing depth across donors was assumed.

PCR was performed using 60 Vbeta and 13 Jbeta primers. TCRdb's table, derived via immunoSEQ multiplex PCR, lists solely in-frame clones and lacks some. The sample comprises 40,000 to 60,000 clones, 72% of which are singletons, and around 10% rests with the top ten. The CDR3 has 15 residues. CDR1 and CDR2 from the germline V gene are GTSNPN and SVGIG (reference sequence). V lost 1 base and J lost 13; bases outside the gene matches: 12. In the case of this clone: Its antigen remains unknown.

Sequenced input: PBMCs. The chain links TRBV30 to TRBJ2-1; 11 nucleotides match TRBD2. This receptor was obtained from a woman in her 50s in good health and CMV-seronegative. The CDR3 protein is CAWSGLAGGSPIQFF. CDR3 DNA sequence: TGTGCCTGGAGTGGTCTAGCGGGGGGTTCCCCTATACAGTTCTTC.